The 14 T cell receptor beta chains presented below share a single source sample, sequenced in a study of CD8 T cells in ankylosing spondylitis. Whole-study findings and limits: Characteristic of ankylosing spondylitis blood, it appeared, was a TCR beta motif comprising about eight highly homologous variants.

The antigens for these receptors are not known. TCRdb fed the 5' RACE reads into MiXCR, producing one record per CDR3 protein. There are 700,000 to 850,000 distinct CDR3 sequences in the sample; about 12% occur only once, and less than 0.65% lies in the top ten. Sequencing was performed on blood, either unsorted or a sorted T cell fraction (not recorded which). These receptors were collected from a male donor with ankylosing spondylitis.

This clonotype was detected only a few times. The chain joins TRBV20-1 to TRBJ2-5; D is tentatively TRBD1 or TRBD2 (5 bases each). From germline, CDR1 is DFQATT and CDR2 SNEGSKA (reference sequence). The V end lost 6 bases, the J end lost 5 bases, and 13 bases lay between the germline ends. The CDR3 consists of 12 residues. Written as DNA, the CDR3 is TGCAGTGCAATTTGGGACCGCGAGACCCAGTACTTC. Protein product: CSAIWDRETQYF.

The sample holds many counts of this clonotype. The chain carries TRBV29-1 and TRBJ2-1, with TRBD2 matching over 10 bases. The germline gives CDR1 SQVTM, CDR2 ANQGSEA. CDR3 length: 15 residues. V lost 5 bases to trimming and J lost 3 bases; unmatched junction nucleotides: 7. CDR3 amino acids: CSVLIAGGYYNEQFF. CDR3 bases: TGCAGCGTTCTAATAGCGGGAGGATACTACAATGAGCAGTTCTTC.

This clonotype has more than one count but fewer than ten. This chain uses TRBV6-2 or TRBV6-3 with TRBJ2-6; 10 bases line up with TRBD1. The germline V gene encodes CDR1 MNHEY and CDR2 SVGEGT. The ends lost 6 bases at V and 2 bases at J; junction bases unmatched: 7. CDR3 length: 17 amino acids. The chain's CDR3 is CASSKPGQGTGANVLTF. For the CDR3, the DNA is TGTGCCAGCAGCAAACCGGGACAGGGGACTGGGGCCAACGTCCTGACTTTC.

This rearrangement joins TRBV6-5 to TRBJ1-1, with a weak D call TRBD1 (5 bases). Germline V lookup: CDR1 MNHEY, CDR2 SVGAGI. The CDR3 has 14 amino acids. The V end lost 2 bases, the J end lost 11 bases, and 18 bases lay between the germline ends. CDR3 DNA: TGTGCCAGCAGTTACCCCGGGGCGCGGGGGGTGGCTTTCTTT. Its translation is CASSYPGARGVAFF.

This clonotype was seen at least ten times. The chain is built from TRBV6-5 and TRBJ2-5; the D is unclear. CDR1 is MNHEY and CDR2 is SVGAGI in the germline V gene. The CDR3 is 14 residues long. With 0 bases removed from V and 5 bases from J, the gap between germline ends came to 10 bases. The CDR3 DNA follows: TGTGCCAGCAGTTACTCTAGCATCGGGGAGACCCAGTACTTC. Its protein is CASSYSSIGETQYF.

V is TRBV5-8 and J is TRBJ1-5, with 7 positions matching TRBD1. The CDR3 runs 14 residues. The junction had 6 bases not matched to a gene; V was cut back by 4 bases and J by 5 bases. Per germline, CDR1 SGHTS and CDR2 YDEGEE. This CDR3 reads CASSGGQFHQPQHF. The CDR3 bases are TGTGCCAGCAGCGGGGGACAGTTCCATCAGCCCCAGCATTTT. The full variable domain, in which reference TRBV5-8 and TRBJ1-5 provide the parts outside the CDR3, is EAGVTQSPTHLIKTRGQQATLRCSPISGHTSVYWYQQALGLGLQFLLWYDEGEERNRGNFPPRFSGRQFPNYSSELNVNALELEDSALYLCASSGGQFHQPQHFGDGTRLSIL.

In DNA form, the CDR3 reads TGTGCCAGCAGTCTCAATCTGGGCGGCTCCTACGAGCAGTACTTC. As protein: CASSLNLGGSYEQYF. V usage is TRBV12-3 or TRBV12-4 and J usage is TRBJ2-7; D is unresolved. The CDR3 is 15 residues long. V shed 5 bases and J shed 0 bases, with 14 bases lying between them.

The CDR3 DNA is TGTGCCAGCACCACCGGGACAGGGGGAGGAAATGAGCAGTTCTTC. This encodes CASTTGTGGGNEQFF. The chain uses TRBV9 and TRBJ2-1; 11 bases are shared with TRBD1. Per the germline V gene, CDR1 is SGDLS and CDR2 is YYNGEE. The ends lost 6 bases at V and 7 bases at J; junction bases unmatched: 9. CDR3 length: 15 amino acids.

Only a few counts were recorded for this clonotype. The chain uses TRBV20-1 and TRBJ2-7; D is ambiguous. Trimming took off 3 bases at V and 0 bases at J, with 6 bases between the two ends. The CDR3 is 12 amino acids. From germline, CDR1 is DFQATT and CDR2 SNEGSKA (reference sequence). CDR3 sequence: CSASFGSYEQYF. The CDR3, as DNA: TGCAGTGCTAGCTTCGGCTCCTACGAGCAGTACTTC.

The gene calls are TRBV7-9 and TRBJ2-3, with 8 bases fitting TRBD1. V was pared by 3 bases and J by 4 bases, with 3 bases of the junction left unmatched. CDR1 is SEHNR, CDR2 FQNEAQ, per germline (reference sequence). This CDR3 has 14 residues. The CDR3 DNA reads TGTGCCAGCAGCTTCGGACAGGGATCAGATACGCAGTATTTT. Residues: CASSFGQGSDTQYF.

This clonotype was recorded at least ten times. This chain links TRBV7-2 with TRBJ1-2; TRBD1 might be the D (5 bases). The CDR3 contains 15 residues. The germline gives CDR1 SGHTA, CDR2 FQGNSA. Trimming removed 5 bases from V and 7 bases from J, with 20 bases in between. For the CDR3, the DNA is TGTGCCAGCAGCCGAACCGGGACCGATCTTCTTGGCTACACCTTC. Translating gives CASSRTGTDLLGYTF.

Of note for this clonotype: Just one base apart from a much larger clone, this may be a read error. The CDR3 DNA reads as TGTGCCAGCAGCCACGGGGGGACCCAGTACTTC. Protein sequence: CASSHGGTQYF. The chain joins TRBV3-1 to TRBJ2-5, with a possible D match to TRBD2 (6 bases). The germline V gene has CDR1 LGHDT and CDR2 YNNKEL (reference sequence). Deletions cut 3 bases from V and 7 bases from J, with 6 bases between. The CDR3 has 11 residues.

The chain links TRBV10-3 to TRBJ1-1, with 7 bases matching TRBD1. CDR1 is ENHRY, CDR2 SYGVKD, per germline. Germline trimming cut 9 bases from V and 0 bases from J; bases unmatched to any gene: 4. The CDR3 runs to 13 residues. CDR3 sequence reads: CAITGDLNTEAFF. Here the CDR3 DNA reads TGTGCCATTACAGGGGACTTGAACACTGAAGCTTTCTTT.

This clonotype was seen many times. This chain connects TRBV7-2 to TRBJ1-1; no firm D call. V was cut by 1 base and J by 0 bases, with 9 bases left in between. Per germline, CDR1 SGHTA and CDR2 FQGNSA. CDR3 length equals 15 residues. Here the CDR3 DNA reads TGTGCCAGCAGCTTAGGCCCGGCCTTGAACACTGAAGCTTTCTTT. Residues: CASSLGPALNTEAFF.